These T cell receptor beta chains were read from a single sample in a study of OX40 agonist ivuxolimab in advanced cancers. TCRdb's table, derived via immunoSEQ multiplex PCR, lists solely in-frame clones and lacks some. This sample has tens of thousands of clones, with about 83% found just once. Sample: CD4+ or CD8+ T cells sorted from blood, taken in a trial of the OX40 agonist ivuxolimab. These receptors originate from an adult with an advanced solid tumor such as melanoma, head and neck, liver or kidney cancer. Each CDR3 is given with its conserved first and last residue. Each record gives: J gene, D gene, clone size, V gene, CDR3 length, CDR3 DNA, CDR3 protein. D genes are given only for firm matches. Clone sizes are given selectively: once, few, many, or a class where the clone is expanded.

>TRBJ2-7|TRBD2|-|TRBV4-2|14
TGTGCCAGCAGCCAAGGACTAGCGGGGGTGGAGCAGTACTTC
CASSQGLAGVEQYF
>TRBJ2-1|TRBD1|-|TRBV13|14
TGTGCCAGCAGCTTACGTCCAGGGGGCAATGAGCAGTTCTTC
CASSLRPGGNEQFF
>TRBJ1-6|-|-|TRBV2|16
TGTGCCAGCAGTGAAGGATCTCGGGCCCCTAATTCACCCCTCCACTTT
CASSEGSRAPNSPLHF
>TRBJ2-7|TRBD2|-|TRBV6-6|15
TGTGCCAGCAGTCCCGGGGAGGGAATTCCCTACGAGCAGTACTTC
CASSPGEGIPYEQYF
>TRBJ2-7|TRBD2|-|TRBV6-5|15
TGTGCCAGCAGTCCCGGGGAGGGAATTCCCTACGAGCAGTACTTC
CASSPGEGIPYEQYF
>TRBJ2-3|TRBD2|-|TRBV7-9|17
TGTGCCAGCAGCCGGACTAGCGGGGGGCCTCTGAGAGATACGCAGTATTTT
CASSRTSGGPLRDTQYF
>TRBJ2-2|-|once|TRBV1|16
TGCACCAGCAGCCCCTCAGCTAGCGGGAACACCGGGGAGCTGTTTTTT
CTSSPSASGNTGELFF
>TRBJ2-1|-|few|TRBV27|14
TGTGCCAGCAGTTCCTTACCGGCCTACAATGAGCAGTTCTTC
CASSSLPAYNEQFF
>TRBJ1-4|-|-|TRBV7-9|15
TGTGCCAGCAGCTTAATGGCAGATCGGGGTGAAAAACTGTTTTTT
CASSLMADRGEKLFF
>TRBJ1-5|-|-|TRBV28|14
TGTGCCAGCAGACAGGCAAGGAGCAATCAGCCCCAGCATTTT
CASRQARSNQPQHF
>TRBJ1-1|-|few|TRBV19|13
TGTGCCAGTAGTATAGCTACTAACACTGAAGCTTTCTTT
CASSIATNTEAFF
>TRBJ1-5|TRBD1|-|TRBV2|15
TGTGCCAGCCAGGGAGGGGGCGAGGGCAATCAGCCCCAGCATTTT
CASQGGGEGNQPQHF
>TRBJ2-7|TRBD2|-|TRBV27|14
TGTGCCAGCAGTTTGGCTAGCGGGAGCAACGAGCAGTACTTC
CASSLASGSNEQYF
>TRBJ1-1|-|-|TRBV6-5|15
TGTGCCAGCAGAATCTCAAGGGGCGCAGGCACTGAAGCTTTCTTT
CASRISRGAGTEAFF
>TRBJ1-1|-|-|TRBV6-6|12
TGTGCCAGCAGTTACGGTTTAATTGAAGCTTTCTTT
CASSYGLIEAFF
>TRBJ2-1|TRBD2|-|TRBV27|14
TGTGCCAGCCTCGGACTAGCGGGGGCAGGGGAGCAGTTCTTC
CASLGLAGAGEQFF
>TRBJ2-2|-|few|TRBV27|15
TGTGCCAGCACCCGAAAGGGGGGGTATGGCGGGGAGCTGTTTTTT
CASTRKGGYGGELFF
>TRBJ2-3|TRBD1|-|TRBV14|17
TGTGCCAGCAGCCAAGACGGGGGGACAGGGCGCACAGATACGCAGTATTTT
CASSQDGGTGRTDTQYF
>TRBJ2-1|-|-|TRBV9|14
TGTGCCAGCAGCGTAGGAGGGGGGGACGGTGAGCAGTTCTTC
CASSVGGGDGEQFF
>TRBJ1-5|TRBD1|-|TRBV28|14
TGTGCCAGCAGAGAGTACAGGGGGAATCAGCCCCAGCATTTT
CASREYRGNQPQHF
>TRBJ2-3|-|-|TRBV25-1|16
TGTGCCAGCAGTGATTTATCGGACACCGACACAGATACGCAGTATTTT
CASSDLSDTDTDTQYF
>TRBJ2-3|TRBD2|-|TRBV6-1|15
TGTGCCAGTCTCGTCGGGGGGGCCGGCACAGATACGCAGTATTTT
CASLVGGAGTDTQYF
>TRBJ2-2|TRBD2|-|TRBV5-1|18
TGCGCCAGCAGCCTGACACCCTGGACTAGCGGGGAGGGCGGGGAGCTGTTTTTT
CASSLTPWTSGEGGELFF
>TRBJ1-5|TRBD1|once|TRBV6-1|15
TGTGCCAGCAAACCGAGACAGGGGGCCGGGCAGCCCCAGCATTTT
CASKPRQGAGQPQHF
>TRBJ1-1|-|few|TRBV11-2|15
TGTGCCAGCAGCTTAGATCAGGAGATGAACACTGAAGCTTTCTTT
CASSLDQEMNTEAFF
>TRBJ1-1|TRBD1|-|TRBV10-3|12
TGTGCCACCATGACAGGGTCCACTGAAGCTTTCTTT
CATMTGSTEAFF
>TRBJ2-7|TRBD1|-|TRBV27|17
TGTGCCAGCAGTTTAAGGTTTTTGCGACAGGGATCGGGCGAGCAGTACTTC
CASSLRFLRQGSGEQYF
>TRBJ2-7|-|few|TRBV4-1|13
TGCGCCAGCAGCCAAGAAGCGCACCACGAGCAGTACTTC
CASSQEAHHEQYF
>TRBJ2-1|TRBD2|-|TRBV7-7|16
TGTGCTAGCAGCCCCTTGGGACTAGCGGGAATCAATGAGCAGTTCTTC
CASSPLGLAGINEQFF
>TRBJ2-7|TRBD2|-|TRBV27|15
TGTGCCAGCAGTTTTAGTGGGACTAGCGGGGACGAGCAGTACTTC
CASSFSGTSGDEQYF
>TRBJ2-1|-|-|TRBV10-3|13
TGTGCCATCCGAGTAGGCTCCTACAATGAGCAGTTCTTC
CAIRVGSYNEQFF
>TRBJ1-1|-|few|TRBV2|13
TGTGCCATACGTGTGAGTCTGAACACTGAAGCTTTCTTT
CAIRVSLNTEAFF
>TRBJ2-3|TRBD2|-|TRBV7-9|12
TGTGCCAGCAGCTTAGGGACTAGCGGGGGGTATTTT
CASSLGTSGGYF
>TRBJ2-1|TRBD2|-|TRBV11-1|15
TGTGCCAGCAGCTTAGGGCGGGGGGGCGGCTTTCAGCAGTTCTTC
CASSLGRGGGFQQFF
>TRBJ2-2|-|-|TRBV9|14
TGTGCCAGCAGCGTAGTTGGGGGAACCGGGGAGCTGTTTTTT
CASSVVGGTGELFF
>TRBJ1-1|TRBD1|-|TRBV6-6|15
TGTGCCAGCAGTATCTCCAGGGGGAGAATCACTGAAGCTTTCTTT
CASSISRGRITEAFF
>TRBJ1-2|-|-|TRBV4-1|16
TGCGCCAGCAGCCAAGAGCCCGGACCGACCAACTATGGCTACACCTTC
CASSQEPGPTNYGYTF
>TRBJ1-2|-|-|TRBV7-9|11
TGTGCCAGCAGCTTAGCCGGTGGCTACACCTTC
CASSLAGGYTF
>TRBJ2-1|TRBD2|-|TRBV5-6|16
TGTGCCAGCAGCCCCCGACTAGCGGGAGGCCTCAATGAGCAGTTCTTC
CASSPRLAGGLNEQFF
>TRBJ2-2|-|-|TRBV6-5|13
TGTGCCAGCAGTTACTCGGTGTTTGAGGGCCTGTTTTTT
CASSYSVFEGLFF
>TRBJ1-4|-|-|TRBV5-3|14
TGTGCCAGAAGCCCCCCGGACATCGAGAAAAAACTGTTTTTT
CARSPPDIEKKLFF
>TRBJ2-3|TRBD1|few|TRBV2|16
TGTGCCAGCAGTGGAATCGTGGACAGGGACCCAGATACGCAGTATTTT
CASSGIVDRDPDTQYF
>TRBJ2-2|TRBD2|few|TRBV29-1|15
TGCAGCGTTGAACTTGTCCTAGCGGACACCGGGGAGCTGTTTTTT
CSVELVLADTGELFF
>TRBJ2-2|-|-|TRBV12-5|16
TGTGCTAGTGGTTTGACGACGGGGGCCTACACCGGGGAGCTGTTTTTT
CASGLTTGAYTGELFF
>TRBJ2-1|-|-|TRBV7-8|13
TGTGCCAGCAGCTTCTTTAATTCGGATGAGCAGTTCTTC
CASSFFNSDEQFF